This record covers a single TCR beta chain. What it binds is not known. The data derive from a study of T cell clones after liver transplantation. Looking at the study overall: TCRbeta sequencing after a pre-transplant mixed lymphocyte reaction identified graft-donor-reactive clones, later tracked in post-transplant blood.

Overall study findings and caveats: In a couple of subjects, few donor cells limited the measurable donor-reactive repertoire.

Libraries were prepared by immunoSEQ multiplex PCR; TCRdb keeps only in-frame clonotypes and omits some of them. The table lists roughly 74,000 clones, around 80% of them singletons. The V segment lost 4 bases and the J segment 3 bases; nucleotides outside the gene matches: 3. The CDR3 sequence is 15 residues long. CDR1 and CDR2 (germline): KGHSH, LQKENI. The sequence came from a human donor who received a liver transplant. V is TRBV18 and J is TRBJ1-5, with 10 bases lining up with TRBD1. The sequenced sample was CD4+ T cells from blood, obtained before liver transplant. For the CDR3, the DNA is TGTGCCAGCTCACTGACAGGGGGCGTCAATCAGCCCCAGCATTTT. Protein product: CASSLTGGVNQPQHF.